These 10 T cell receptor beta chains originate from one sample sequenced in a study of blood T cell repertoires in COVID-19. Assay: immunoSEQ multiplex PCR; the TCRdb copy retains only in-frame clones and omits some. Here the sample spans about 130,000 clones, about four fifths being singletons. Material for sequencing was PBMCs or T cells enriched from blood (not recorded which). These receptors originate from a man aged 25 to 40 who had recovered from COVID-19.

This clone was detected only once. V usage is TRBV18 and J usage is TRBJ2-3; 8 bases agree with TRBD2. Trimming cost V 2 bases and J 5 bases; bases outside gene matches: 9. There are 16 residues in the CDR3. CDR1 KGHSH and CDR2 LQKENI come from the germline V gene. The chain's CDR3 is CASSPSGGRRKDTQYF. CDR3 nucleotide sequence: TGTGCCAGCTCACCAAGCGGCGGGAGGAGGAAAGATACGCAGTATTTT.

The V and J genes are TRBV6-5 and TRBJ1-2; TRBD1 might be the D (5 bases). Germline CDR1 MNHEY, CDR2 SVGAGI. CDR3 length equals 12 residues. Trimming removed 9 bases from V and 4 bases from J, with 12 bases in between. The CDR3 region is CASRTSAYGYTF. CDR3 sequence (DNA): TGTGCCAGTCGGACATCGGCCTATGGCTACACCTTC.

DNA of the CDR3: TGTGCCAGCAGCTTCTTGGCGGGGACTATATCTAGCACAGATACGCAGTATTTT. Amino acids: CASSFLAGTISSTDTQYF. This chain uses TRBV5-8 with TRBJ2-3; 7 nucleotides align to TRBD2. J gave up 0 bases and V 2 bases, and 12 bases lay outside the gene matches. The length of the CDR3 is 18 residues. Per germline, CDR1 SGHTS and CDR2 YDEGEE.

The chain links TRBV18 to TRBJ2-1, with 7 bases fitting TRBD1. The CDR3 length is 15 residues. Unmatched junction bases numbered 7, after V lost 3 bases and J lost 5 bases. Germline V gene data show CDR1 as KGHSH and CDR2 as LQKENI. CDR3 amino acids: CASSPGQAGNNEQFF. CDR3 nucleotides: TGTGCCAGCTCACCTGGACAGGCTGGAAACAATGAGCAGTTCTTC. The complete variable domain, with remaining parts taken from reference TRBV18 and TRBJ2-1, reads NAGVMQNPRHLVRRRGQEARLRCSPMKGHSHVYWYRQLPEEGLKFMVYLQKENIIDESGMPKERFSAEFPKEGPSILRIQQVVRGDSAAYFCASSPGQAGNNEQFFGPGTRLTVL.

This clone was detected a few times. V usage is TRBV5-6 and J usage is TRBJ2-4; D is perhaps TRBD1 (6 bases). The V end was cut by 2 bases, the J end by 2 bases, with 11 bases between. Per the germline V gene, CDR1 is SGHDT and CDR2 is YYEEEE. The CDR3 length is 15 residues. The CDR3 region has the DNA TGTGCCAGCAGCTTTCAGGGGAGAACCAAAAACATTCAGTACTTC. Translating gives CASSFQGRTKNIQYF.

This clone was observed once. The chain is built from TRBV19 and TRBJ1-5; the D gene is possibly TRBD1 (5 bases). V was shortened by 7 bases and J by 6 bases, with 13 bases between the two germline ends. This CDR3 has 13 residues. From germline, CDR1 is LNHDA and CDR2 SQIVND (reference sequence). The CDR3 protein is CASKDNQIQPQHF. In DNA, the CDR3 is TGTGCCAGTAAGGACAACCAGATTCAGCCCCAGCATTTT.

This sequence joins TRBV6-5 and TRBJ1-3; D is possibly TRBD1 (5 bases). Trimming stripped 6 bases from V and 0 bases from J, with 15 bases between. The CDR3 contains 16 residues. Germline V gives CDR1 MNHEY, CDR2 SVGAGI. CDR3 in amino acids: CASSYHKRGSGNTIYF. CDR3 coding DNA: TGTGCCAGCAGCTACCACAAAAGGGGCTCTGGAAACACCATATATTTT.

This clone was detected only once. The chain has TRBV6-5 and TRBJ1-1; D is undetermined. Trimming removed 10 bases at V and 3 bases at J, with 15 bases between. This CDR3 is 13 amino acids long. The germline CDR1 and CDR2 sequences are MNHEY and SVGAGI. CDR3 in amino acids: CAIRRSGDTEAFF. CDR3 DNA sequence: TGTGCCATCCGCCGAAGCGGAGACACTGAAGCTTTCTTT.

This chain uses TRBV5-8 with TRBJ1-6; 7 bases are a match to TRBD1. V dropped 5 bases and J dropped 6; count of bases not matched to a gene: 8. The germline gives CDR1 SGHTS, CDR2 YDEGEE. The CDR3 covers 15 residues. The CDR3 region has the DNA TGTGCCAGCAGACCCGGGACAGCTGGTAATTCACCCCTCCACTTT. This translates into CASRPGTAGNSPLHF. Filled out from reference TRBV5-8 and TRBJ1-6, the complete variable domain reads EAGVTQSPTHLIKTRGQQATLRCSPISGHTSVYWYQQALGLGLQFLLWYDEGEERNRGNFPPRFSGRQFPNYSSELNVNALELEDSALYLCASRPGTAGNSPLHFGNGTRLTVT.

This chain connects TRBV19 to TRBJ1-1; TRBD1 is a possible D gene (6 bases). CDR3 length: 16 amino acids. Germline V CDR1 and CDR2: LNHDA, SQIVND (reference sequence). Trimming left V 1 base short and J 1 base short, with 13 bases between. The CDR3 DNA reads TGTGCCAGTAGTATAGCGAGACAGGTACCGAACACTGAAGCTTTCTTT. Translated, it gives CASSIARQVPNTEAFF.